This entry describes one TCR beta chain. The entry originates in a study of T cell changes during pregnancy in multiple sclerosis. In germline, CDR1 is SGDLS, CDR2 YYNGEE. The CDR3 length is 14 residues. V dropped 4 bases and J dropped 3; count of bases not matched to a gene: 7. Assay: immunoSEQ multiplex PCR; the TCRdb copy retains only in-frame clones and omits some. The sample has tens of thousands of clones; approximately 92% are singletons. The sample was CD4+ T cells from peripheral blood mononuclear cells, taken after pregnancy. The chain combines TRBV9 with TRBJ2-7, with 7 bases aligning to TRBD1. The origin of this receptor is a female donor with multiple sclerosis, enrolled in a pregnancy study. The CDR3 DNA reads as TGTGCCAGCAGCCCCCGACAGGGTTACTACGAGCAGTACTTC. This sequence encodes CASSPRQGYYEQYF.